Listed below are T cell receptor beta chains from one sample, sequenced in a study of siplizumab effects on memory and regulatory T cells. Method: immunoSEQ multiplex PCR; TCRdb's copy keeps in-frame clones and lacks some. The sample shows 87,000 or so clones, 70% to 90% of them seen only once. The specimen sequenced was CD4+ T cells sorted from blood. All receptors derive from a human donor in good health. Each CDR3 is given with its conserved first and last residue. Fields, in order: J gene, V gene, D gene, CDR3 protein. The D gene is left open where the match is weak.

J gene: TRBJ1-4
V gene: TRBV5-4
D gene: NA
CDR3 protein: CASSYRTAYNEKLFF

J gene: TRBJ1-1
V gene: TRBV6-5
D gene: TRBD1
CDR3 protein: CASSQPGQGMFEAFF

J gene: TRBJ2-7
V gene: TRBV28
D gene: NA
CDR3 protein: CASSFLESYEQYF

J gene: TRBJ2-7
V gene: TRBV18
D gene: TRBD2
CDR3 protein: CASSPQAGGSSYEQYF

J gene: TRBJ1-4
V gene: TRBV5-5
D gene: NA
CDR3 protein: CASSLRGNSEKLFF

J gene: TRBJ1-1
V gene: TRBV5-4
D gene: TRBD1
CDR3 protein: CASSTGQGLPEAFF

J gene: TRBJ2-7
V gene: TRBV2
D gene: TRBD1
CDR3 protein: CASRVRQGPYEQYF

J gene: TRBJ2-7
V gene: TRBV11-3
D gene: TRBD1
CDR3 protein: CASSARTGGSVRDEQYF

J gene: TRBJ2-7
V gene: TRBV7-9
D gene: NA
CDR3 protein: CASSLSRGSYEQYF

J gene: TRBJ2-7
V gene: TRBV11-1
D gene: NA
CDR3 protein: CASSLGRASSYEQYF

J gene: TRBJ1-3
V gene: TRBV7-2
D gene: NA
CDR3 protein: CASSLVGNTIYF

J gene: TRBJ2-1
V gene: TRBV19
D gene: NA
CDR3 protein: CASSIQPGRTYNEQFF

J gene: TRBJ2-7
V gene: TRBV6-5
D gene: TRBD2
CDR3 protein: CASSYGLAVYEQYF

J gene: TRBJ1-1
V gene: TRBV29-1
D gene: NA
CDR3 protein: CSVEQAEAFF

J gene: TRBJ1-2
V gene: TRBV5-4
D gene: NA
CDR3 protein: CASSKVQGPDGYTF

J gene: TRBJ1-4
V gene: TRBV6-1
D gene: TRBD1
CDR3 protein: CASSVATGAVGKLFF